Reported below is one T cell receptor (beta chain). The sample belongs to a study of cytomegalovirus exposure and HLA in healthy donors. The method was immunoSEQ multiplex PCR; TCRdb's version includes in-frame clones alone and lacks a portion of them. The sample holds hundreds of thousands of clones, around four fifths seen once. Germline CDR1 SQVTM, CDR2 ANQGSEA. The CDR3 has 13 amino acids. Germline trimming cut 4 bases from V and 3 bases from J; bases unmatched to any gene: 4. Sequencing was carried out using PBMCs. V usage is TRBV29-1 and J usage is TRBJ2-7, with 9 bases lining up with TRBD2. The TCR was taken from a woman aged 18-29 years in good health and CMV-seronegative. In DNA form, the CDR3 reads TGCAGCGTTGTTCTAGCGGGACTCTACGAGCAGTACTTC. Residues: CSVVLAGLYEQYF.